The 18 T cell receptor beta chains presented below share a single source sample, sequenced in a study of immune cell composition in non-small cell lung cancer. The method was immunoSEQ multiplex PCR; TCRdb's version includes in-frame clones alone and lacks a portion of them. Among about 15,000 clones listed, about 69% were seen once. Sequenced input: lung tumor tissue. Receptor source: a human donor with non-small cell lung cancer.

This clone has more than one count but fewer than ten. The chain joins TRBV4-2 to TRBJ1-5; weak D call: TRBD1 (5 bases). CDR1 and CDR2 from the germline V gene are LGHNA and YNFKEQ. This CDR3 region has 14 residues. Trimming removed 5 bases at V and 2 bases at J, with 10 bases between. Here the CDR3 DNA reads TGTGCCAGCAGCTCCTCAGGGCGCAATCAGCCCCAGCATTTT. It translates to CASSSSGRNQPQHF.

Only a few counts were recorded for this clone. The CDR3 DNA reads as TGTGCCAGCAGATCAAATACCGGCGGGACTGAAGCTTTCTTT. This sequence encodes CASRSNTGGTEAFF. The rearrangement uses TRBV11-3 and TRBJ1-1; no firm D call. The CDR3 is made up of 14 amino acids. V shed 6 bases and J shed 5 bases, with 16 bases lying between them. CDR1 and CDR2 (germline): SGHNT, YENEEA. Using reference TRBV11-3 and TRBJ1-1 for the parts outside the CDR3, the full variable domain is EAGVVQSPRYKIIEKKQPVAFWCNPISGHNTLYWYLQNLGQGPELLIRYENEEAVDDSQLPKDRFSAERLKGVDSTLKIQPAELGDSAVYLCASRSNTGGTEAFFGQGTRLTVV.

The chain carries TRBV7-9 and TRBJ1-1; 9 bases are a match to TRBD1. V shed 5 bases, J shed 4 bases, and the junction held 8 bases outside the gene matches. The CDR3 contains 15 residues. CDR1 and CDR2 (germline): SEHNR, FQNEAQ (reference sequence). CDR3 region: CASSPTGGIGTEAFF. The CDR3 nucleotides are TGTGCCAGCAGCCCGACAGGGGGGATTGGCACTGAAGCTTTCTTT.

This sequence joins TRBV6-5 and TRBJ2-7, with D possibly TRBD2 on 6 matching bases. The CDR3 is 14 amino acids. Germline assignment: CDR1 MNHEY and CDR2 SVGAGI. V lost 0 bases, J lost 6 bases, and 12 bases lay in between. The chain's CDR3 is CASSYSGAGTEQYF. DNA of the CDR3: TGTGCCAGCAGTTACTCAGGGGCGGGGACCGAGCAGTACTTC.

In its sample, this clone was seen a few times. The CDR3 reads CASSLLSTDTQYF. Here the CDR3 DNA reads TGCGCCAGCAGTCTGCTATCAACAGATACGCAGTATTTT. This chain connects TRBV10-1 to TRBJ2-3, with unresolved D. Germline CDR1 reads WNHNN; CDR2 reads SYGVQD (reference sequence). Trimming pared 5 bases from V and 3 bases from J, leaving 9 bases between. The CDR3 extends over 13 amino acids.

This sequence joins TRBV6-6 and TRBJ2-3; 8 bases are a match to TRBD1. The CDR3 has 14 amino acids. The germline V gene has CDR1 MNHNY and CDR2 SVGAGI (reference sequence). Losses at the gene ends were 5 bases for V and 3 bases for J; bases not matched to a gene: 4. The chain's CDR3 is CASSVDRATDTQYF. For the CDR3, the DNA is TGTGCCAGCAGTGTGGACAGGGCAACAGATACGCAGTATTTT.

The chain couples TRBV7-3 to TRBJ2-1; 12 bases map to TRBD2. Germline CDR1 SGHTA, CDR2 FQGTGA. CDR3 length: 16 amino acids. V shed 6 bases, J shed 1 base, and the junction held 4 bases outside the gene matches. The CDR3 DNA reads TGTGCCAGCAGTTTTACTAGCGGGGGGTCCTACAATGAGCAGTTCTTC. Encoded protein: CASSFTSGGSYNEQFF.

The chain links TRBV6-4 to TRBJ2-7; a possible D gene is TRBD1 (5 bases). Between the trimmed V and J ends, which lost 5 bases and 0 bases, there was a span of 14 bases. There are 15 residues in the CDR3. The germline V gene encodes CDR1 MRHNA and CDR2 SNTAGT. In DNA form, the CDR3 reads TGTGCCAGCAGTTCCCAAGGGGCTAGCTCCTACGAGCAGTACTTC. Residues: CASSSQGASSYEQYF.

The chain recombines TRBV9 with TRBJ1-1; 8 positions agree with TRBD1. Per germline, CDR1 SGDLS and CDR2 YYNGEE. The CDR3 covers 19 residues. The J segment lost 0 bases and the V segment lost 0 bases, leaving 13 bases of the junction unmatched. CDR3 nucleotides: TGTGCCAGCAGCGTAGAGGTCCTCCCAGGGGGCGGGGTGAACACTGAAGCTTTCTTT. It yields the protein CASSVEVLPGGGVNTEAFF.

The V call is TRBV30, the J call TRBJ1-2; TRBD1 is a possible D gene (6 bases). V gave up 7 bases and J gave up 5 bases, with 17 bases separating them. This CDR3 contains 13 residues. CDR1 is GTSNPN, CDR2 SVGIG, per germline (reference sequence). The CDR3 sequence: CASSLQGFYGYTF. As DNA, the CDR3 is TGTGCCTCCTCTTTACAGGGCTTTTATGGCTACACCTTC.

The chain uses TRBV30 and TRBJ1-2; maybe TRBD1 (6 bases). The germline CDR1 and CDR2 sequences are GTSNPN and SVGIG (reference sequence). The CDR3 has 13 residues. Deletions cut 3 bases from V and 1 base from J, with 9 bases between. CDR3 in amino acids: CAWSQDSNYGYTF. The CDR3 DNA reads TGTGCCTGGAGCCAGGACAGTAACTATGGCTACACCTTC.

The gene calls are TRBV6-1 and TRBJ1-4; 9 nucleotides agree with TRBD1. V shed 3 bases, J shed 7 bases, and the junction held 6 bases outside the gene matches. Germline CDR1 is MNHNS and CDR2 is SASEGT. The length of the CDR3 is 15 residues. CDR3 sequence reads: CASSESTGGSEKLFF. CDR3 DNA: TGTGCCAGCAGTGAGTCGACAGGGGGGAGTGAAAAACTGTTTTTT.

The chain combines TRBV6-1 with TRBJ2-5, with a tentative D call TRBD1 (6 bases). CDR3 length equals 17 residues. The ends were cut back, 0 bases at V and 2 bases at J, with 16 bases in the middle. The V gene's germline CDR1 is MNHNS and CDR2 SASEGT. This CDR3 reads CASSEALQGVKQETQYF. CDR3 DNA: TGTGCCAGCAGTGAAGCACTACAGGGTGTTAAACAAGAGACCCAGTACTTC.

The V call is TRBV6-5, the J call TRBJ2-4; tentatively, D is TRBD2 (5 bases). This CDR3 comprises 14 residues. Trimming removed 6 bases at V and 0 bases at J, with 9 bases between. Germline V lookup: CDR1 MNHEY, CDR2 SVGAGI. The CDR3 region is CASSPGLAKNIQYF. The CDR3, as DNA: TGTGCCAGCAGCCCCGGACTAGCCAAAAACATTCAGTACTTC.

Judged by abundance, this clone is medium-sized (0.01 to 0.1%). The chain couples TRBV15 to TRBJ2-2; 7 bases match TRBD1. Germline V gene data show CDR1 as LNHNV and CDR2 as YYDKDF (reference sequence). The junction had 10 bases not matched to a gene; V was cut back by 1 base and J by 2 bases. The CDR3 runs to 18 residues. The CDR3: CATSRGSRGFINTGELFF. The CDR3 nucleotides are TGTGCCACCAGCAGAGGAAGCAGGGGGTTTATCAACACCGGGGAGCTGTTTTTT.

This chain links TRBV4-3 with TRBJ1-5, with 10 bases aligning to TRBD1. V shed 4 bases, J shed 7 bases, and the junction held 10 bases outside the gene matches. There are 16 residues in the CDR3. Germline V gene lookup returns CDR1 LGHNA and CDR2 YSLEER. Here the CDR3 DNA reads TGCGCCAGCAGCCTCGGTGACAGGGGGCTTTGGCAGCCCCAGCATTTT. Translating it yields CASSLGDRGLWQPQHF.

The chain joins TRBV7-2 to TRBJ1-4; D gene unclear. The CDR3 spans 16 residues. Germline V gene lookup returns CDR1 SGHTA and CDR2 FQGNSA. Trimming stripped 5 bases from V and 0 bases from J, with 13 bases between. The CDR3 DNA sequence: TGTGCCAGCAGCGCTCGACTCAGAGCAACTAATGAAAAACTGTTTTTT. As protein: CASSARLRATNEKLFF. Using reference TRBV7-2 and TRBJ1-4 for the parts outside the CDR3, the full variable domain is GAGVSQSPSNKVTEKGKDVELRCDPISGHTALYWYRQSLGQGLEFLIYFQGNSAPDKSGLPSDRFSAERTGGSVSTLTIQRTQQEDSAVYLCASSARLRATNEKLFFGSGTQLSVL.

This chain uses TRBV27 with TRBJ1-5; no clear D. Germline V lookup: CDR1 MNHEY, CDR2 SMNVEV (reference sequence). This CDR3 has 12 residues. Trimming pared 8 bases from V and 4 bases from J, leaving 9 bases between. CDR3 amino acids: CASGFSNQPQHF. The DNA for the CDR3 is TGTGCCAGCGGCTTTTCAAATCAGCCCCAGCATTTT.